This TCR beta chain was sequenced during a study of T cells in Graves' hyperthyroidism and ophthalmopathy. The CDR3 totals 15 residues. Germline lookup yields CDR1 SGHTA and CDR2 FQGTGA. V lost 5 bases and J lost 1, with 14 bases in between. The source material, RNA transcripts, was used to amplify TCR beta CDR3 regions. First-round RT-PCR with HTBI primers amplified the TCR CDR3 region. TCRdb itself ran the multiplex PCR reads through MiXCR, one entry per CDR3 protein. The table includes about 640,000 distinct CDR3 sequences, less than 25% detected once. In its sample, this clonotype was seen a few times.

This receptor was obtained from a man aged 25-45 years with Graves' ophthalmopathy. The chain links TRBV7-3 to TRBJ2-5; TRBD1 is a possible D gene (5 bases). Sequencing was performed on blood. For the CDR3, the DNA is TGTGCCAGCAGCCCTGATATGGGGCCCCAAGAGACCCAGTACTTC. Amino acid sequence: CASSPDMGPQETQYF.